The TCR beta chain described here comes from a study of T cell responses to AZD1222 COVID-19 vaccine. The table came from immunoSEQ multiplex PCR; TCRdb's copy has only in-frame clones and leaves some out. The sample yields 110,000 to 150,000 clones, just under 95% seen once. The CDR3 runs 16 residues. Trimming removed 2 bases from V and 7 bases from J; junction bases left unmatched: 10. Germline CDR1 and CDR2: MDHEN and SYDVKM. The J gene is TRBJ2-1, the V gene TRBV28; 8 bases align to TRBD2. The source of this sequence is an adult in good health. Material: peripheral blood, obtained on day 0 of AZD1222 vaccination. The CDR3 sequence: CASSLTSGRGENEQFF. For the CDR3, the DNA is TGTGCCAGCAGTTTAACCAGCGGGAGAGGTGAGAATGAGCAGTTCTTC.